The 21 T cell receptor beta chains in this list originate from one sample, sequenced in a study of cytomegalovirus exposure and HLA in healthy donors. This PCR relied on a set of 60 Vbeta primers and 13 Jbeta primers. TCRdb's table, derived via immunoSEQ multiplex PCR, lists solely in-frame clones and lacks some. Of roughly 130,000 clones in the sample, about 8.5% were seen once. Sequencing was done on a sample of PBMCs. These receptors were taken from a man aged 35 to 55 in good health and CMV-seronegative.

The V and J genes are TRBV6-1 and TRBJ1-1; possible D gene TRBD1, 5 bases. Trimming removed 6 bases at V and 0 bases at J, with 8 bases between. There are 13 residues in the CDR3. Germline V CDR1 and CDR2: MNHNS, SASEGT. Here the CDR3 reads CASREGLNTEAFF. CDR3 DNA sequence: TGTGCCAGCAGGGAGGGGTTGAACACTGAAGCTTTCTTT.

Worth noting for this clone: The sample has other DNA sequences that encode this CDR3 too. J is TRBJ2-7 and V is TRBV30; 12 bases match TRBD1. Germline CDR1 and CDR2: GTSNPN and SVGIG (reference sequence). The CDR3 loop spans 16 amino acids. The J segment lost 4 bases and the V segment lost 3 bases, leaving 10 bases of the junction unmatched. CDR3 sequence (DNA): TGTGCCTGGAGCGGTACCGGGACAGGGGGCTGGTACGAGCAGTACTTC. Its translation is CAWSGTGTGGWYEQYF. Looking up the rest from reference TRBV30 and TRBJ2-7 gives the full variable domain: SQTIHQWPATLVQPVGSPLSLECTVEGTSNPNLYWYRQAAGRGLQLLFYSVGIGQISSEVPQNLSASRPQDRQFILSSKKLLLSDSGFYLCAWSGTGTGGWYEQYFGPGTRLTVT.

The chain carries TRBV2 and TRBJ2-3; 11 nucleotides line up with TRBD2. The CDR3 has 14 residues. After removal of 4 bases from V and 6 bases from J, the junction contained 3 bases not matched to a gene. CDR1 and CDR2 from the germline V gene are SNHLY and FYNNEI. CDR3 sequence reads: CASSASGGSDTQYF. For the CDR3, the DNA is TGTGCCAGCAGTGCTAGCGGGGGGTCGGATACGCAGTATTTT. The full variable domain, in which reference TRBV2 and TRBJ2-3 provide the parts outside the CDR3, is EPEVTQTPSHQVTQMGQEVILRCVPISNHLYFYWYRQILGQKVEFLVSFYNNEISEKSEIFDDQFSVERPDGSNFTLKIRSTKLEDSAMYFCASSASGGSDTQYFGPGTRLTVL.

The chain carries TRBV2 and TRBJ2-5; 8 bases line up with TRBD2. Germline V gene sequence: CDR1 SNHLY, CDR2 FYNNEI. The V segment lost 6 bases and the J segment 0 bases; nucleotides outside the gene matches: 0. The CDR3 covers 13 residues. The CDR3 DNA reads TGTGCCAGCAGAGCGGGGGACCAAGAGACCCAGTACTTC. As protein: CASRAGDQETQYF.

The rearrangement uses TRBV6-5 and TRBJ2-2; possible D gene TRBD2, 6 bases. CDR1 is MNHEY, CDR2 SVGAGI, per germline. V was trimmed by 8 bases and J by 4 bases, leaving 11 bases between them. This CDR3 spans 13 amino acids. Written as DNA, the CDR3 is TGTGCCAGCCGCGGGGATGGCACCGGGGAGCTGTTTTTT. This sequence encodes CASRGDGTGELFF.

This clone showed up just a few times. This chain uses TRBV18 with TRBJ1-1; 8 bases match TRBD1. Germline V gene sequence: CDR1 KGHSH, CDR2 LQKENI. V lost 5 bases, J lost 1 base, and 6 bases stayed unmatched. This CDR3 has 15 amino acids. The CDR3 region has the DNA TGTGCCAGCTCATCAGAGACAGGGGCGAACACTGAAGCTTTCTTT. Its translation is CASSSETGANTEAFF.

Only a few counts were recorded for this clone. The sample holds other DNA sequences that translate to the same CDR3. The chain joins TRBV6-4 to TRBJ1-6; D possibly corresponds to TRBD1 (6 bases). This CDR3 comprises 18 residues. V was pared by 1 base and J by 0 bases, with 13 bases between. The germline V gene encodes CDR1 MRHNA and CDR2 SNTAGT. The CDR3 nucleotides are TGTGCCAGCAGTGACTTACGGACAGTGGGCTCCTATAATTCACCCCTCCACTTT. Translated, it gives CASSDLRTVGSYNSPLHF.

In this sample, this clone turned up a few times. The rearrangement joins TRBV7-9 to TRBJ2-1; D ambiguous. CDR3 size: 11 residues. Germline CDR1 SEHNR, CDR2 FQNEAQ (reference sequence). The germline V and J ends were trimmed by 5 bases and 8 bases, with 7 bases remaining between them. The CDR3 DNA is TGTGCCAGCAGCGACTCAGATGAGCAGTTCTTC. It yields the protein CASSDSDEQFF.

This clone has only a few counts. The chain uses TRBV9 and TRBJ1-2; 8 bases are shared with TRBD1. V lost 3 bases, J lost 8 bases, and 12 bases stayed unmatched. CDR1 is SGDLS and CDR2 is YYNGEE in the germline V gene. The CDR3 consists of 15 residues. Here the CDR3 reads CASSAQGQGLQGYTF. The DNA for the CDR3 is TGTGCCAGCAGCGCCCAAGGACAGGGTCTTCAGGGCTACACCTTC.

The chain couples TRBV19 to TRBJ2-7; D perhaps matches TRBD2 (6 bases). CDR3 length: 15 amino acids. CDR1 is LNHDA, CDR2 SQIVND, per germline (reference sequence). Between the trimmed V and J ends, which lost 5 bases and 2 bases, there was a span of 16 bases. CDR3 amino acids: CASSPRPGLPYEQYF. In DNA form, the CDR3 reads TGTGCCAGTAGTCCCAGACCGGGACTCCCCTACGAGCAGTACTTC.

This chain uses TRBV19 with TRBJ1-4; D uncertain. This CDR3 has 12 amino acids. Germline V gene data show CDR1 as LNHDA and CDR2 as SQIVND (reference sequence). Trimming pared 1 base from V and 11 bases from J, leaving 8 bases between. The CDR3 DNA follows: TGTGCCAGTAGTATAGCCCGAGGGAAACTGTTTTTT. Translating gives CASSIARGKLFF.

This clone was observed a handful of times. The chain couples TRBV5-4 to TRBJ2-7, with TRBD1 identical over 7 bases. Trimming cost V 6 bases and J 1 base; bases outside gene matches: 4. The CDR3 loop spans 13 amino acids. Germline V gives CDR1 SGHNT, CDR2 YYREEE (reference sequence). The CDR3 DNA follows: TGTGCCAGCAATCCACAGGGGTCCTACGAGCAGTACTTC. Translation: CASNPQGSYEQYF.

In this sample, this clone turned up a few times. The chain has TRBV7-2 and TRBJ1-2; TRBD1 matches at 7 bases. V shed 7 bases and J 4 bases; nucleotides not matched to a gene: 15. CDR3 length equals 16 residues. Germline CDR1 and CDR2: SGHTA and FQGNSA. The CDR3 reads CASNLLPETGTYGYTF. DNA of the CDR3: TGTGCCAGCAACCTACTCCCCGAGACAGGGACCTATGGCTACACCTTC.

This clone showed up just a few times. The chain joins TRBV6-5 to TRBJ1-1, with D maybe TRBD1 (5 bases). Germline values: CDR1 MNHEY, CDR2 SVGAGI. The CDR3 contains 14 residues. V was cut by 5 bases and J by 1 base, with 11 bases left in between. The CDR3 DNA reads TGTGCCAGCAGTGGGGCCGTGGAGAACACTGAAGCTTTCTTT. This codes for CASSGAVENTEAFF.

The rearrangement uses TRBV5-1 and TRBJ2-1, with TRBD1 as a possible D gene (5 bases). The length of the CDR3 is 13 residues. Germline CDR1 SGHRS, CDR2 YFSETQ. V was trimmed by 0 bases and J by 4 bases, leaving 5 bases between them. The CDR3 region is CASSLGQYNEQFF. For the CDR3, the DNA is TGCGCCAGCAGCTTGGGACAGTACAATGAGCAGTTCTTC.

V usage is TRBV9 and J usage is TRBJ2-1; 10 bases line up with TRBD2. The germline V gene encodes CDR1 SGDLS and CDR2 YYNGEE. The trim removed 4 bases at V and 8 bases at J, leaving 9 bases unmatched. This CDR3 comprises 15 residues. CDR3 in DNA: TGTGCCAGCAGCCCGTTAGCGGGGGGCGCGCATGAGCAGTTCTTC. Amino acids: CASSPLAGGAHEQFF.

This clone was seen only a few times. The chain is built from TRBV2 and TRBJ1-5; D perhaps matches TRBD1 (6 bases). The CDR3 is 12 amino acids. Trimming stripped 4 bases from V and 7 bases from J, with 8 bases between. Germline V gene sequence: CDR1 SNHLY, CDR2 FYNNEI. CDR3 DNA sequence: TGTGCCAGCAGTGTAGACAGGCAGCCCCAGCATTTT. This encodes CASSVDRQPQHF.

This clone has more than one count but fewer than ten. The rearrangement uses TRBV28 and TRBJ1-5; tentatively, D is TRBD1 (6 bases). V was cut by 8 bases and J by 5 bases, with 16 bases left in between. This CDR3 contains 14 residues. CDR1 and CDR2 from the germline V gene are MDHEN and SYDVKM. The CDR3 sequence: CASAWQGRDQPQHF. CDR3 coding DNA: TGTGCCAGCGCATGGCAGGGGAGAGATCAGCCCCAGCATTTT.

Note on this clone: The junction shows a germline mismatch at one end, possibly a read error. The rearrangement uses TRBV10-3 and TRBJ2-7; D is uncertain. This CDR3 has 13 amino acids. Germline V gene data show CDR1 as ENHRY and CDR2 as SYGVKD. CDR3 DNA: TGTGCCATCAGTGAGGAGTCTTCCTCCGAGCAGTACTTC. It encodes CAISEESSSEQYF.

The V call is TRBV10-3, the J call TRBJ2-7; TRBD1 matches 7 bases. CDR3 length: 13 residues. Germline CDR1 is ENHRY and CDR2 is SYGVKD. V was pared by 5 bases and J by 0 bases, with 1 base of the junction left unmatched. The CDR3, as DNA: TGTGCCATCAGTCCAGGGGGCTCCTACGAGCAGTACTTC. Translating it yields CAISPGGSYEQYF.

The chain has TRBV6-5 and TRBJ2-5, with 9 bases matching TRBD2. The CDR3 consists of 14 residues. Germline-derived CDR1 and CDR2 are MNHEY and SVGAGI. V gave up 8 bases and J gave up 1 base; unmatched junction bases: 5. The CDR3 loop is CASVEAGGQETQYF. The DNA of the CDR3 is TGTGCCAGCGTTGAAGCGGGGGGCCAAGAGACCCAGTACTTC.